The 17 T cell receptor beta chains below all came from one sample that was sequenced in a study of shared clonotypes between healthy human individuals. TCRdb's table, derived via immunoSEQ multiplex PCR, lists solely in-frame clones and lacks some. The repertoire includes about 2,100,000 clones, roughly 91% of them detected once, and 1.5% to 2% sits in the top ten. Naive CD8 cells, CD45RO-negative and positively selected for CCR7, excluded terminally differentiated effector memory CD45RA+ cells. Sequenced material: naive CD8+ T cells from PBMCs. Receptor source: a man younger than 30 in good health. Some clones in this sample may be carry-over from other donors' samples.

The rearrangement links TRBV6-6 to TRBJ2-7; D might be TRBD2 (5 bases). This CDR3 is built from 12 residues. Germline CDR1 and CDR2: MNHNY and SVGAGI (reference sequence). V gave up 7 bases and J gave up 0 bases, with 7 bases separating them. This CDR3 is CASKTNSYEQYF. The CDR3 nucleotides read TGTGCCAGCAAGACTAACTCCTACGAGCAGTACTTC.

As regards this clone: Other DNA variants within this sample encode the same CDR3. The chain has TRBV27 and TRBJ2-2, with D possibly TRBD2 on 6 matching bases. In germline, CDR1 is MNHEY, CDR2 SMNVEV (reference sequence). Deletions cut 4 bases from V and 2 bases from J, with 8 bases between. CDR3 length: 14 residues. The chain's CDR3 is CASSWGENTGELFF. CDR3 nucleotide sequence: TGTGCCAGCAGTTGGGGGGAAAACACCGGGGAGCTGTTTTTT.

Concerning this clone: With a much larger clone just one base away, this may be a read error. The same CDR3 can be traced to other DNA sequences in this sample. The J gene is TRBJ1-1, the V gene TRBV27; no clear D gene. V dropped 3 bases and J dropped 4 bases, with 6 bases sitting between them. Per germline, CDR1 MNHEY and CDR2 SMNVEV (reference sequence). The CDR3 sequence is 12 residues long. The CDR3 sequence: CASSFWGTEAFF. Here the CDR3 DNA reads TGTGCCAGCAGTTTTTGGGGCACTGAAGCTTTCTTT.

The chain carries TRBV9 and TRBJ2-1; a possible D gene is TRBD1 (5 bases). The germline gives CDR1 SGDLS, CDR2 YYNGEE. The V end was cut by 3 bases, the J end by 4 bases, with 8 bases between. This CDR3 contains 13 residues. The CDR3 sequence is CASSAGNYNEQFF. The DNA for the CDR3 is TGTGCCAGCAGCGCAGGGAATTACAATGAGCAGTTCTTC.

This sequence joins TRBV2 and TRBJ1-1; D call uncertain. CDR1 is SNHLY, CDR2 FYNNEI, per germline. The CDR3 has 13 residues. The V and J ends lost 4 bases and 7 bases respectively, with 13 bases between them. CDR3 residues: CASSAGLRDEAFF. The CDR3 DNA is TGTGCCAGCAGTGCTGGACTGCGAGATGAAGCTTTCTTT.

Details on this clone: This may stem from a read error, because a much larger clone lies one nucleotide away. The chain employs TRBV27 and TRBJ1-4, with D uncertain. V lost 3 bases, J lost 3 bases, and 8 bases lay in between. The CDR3 contains 14 residues. Germline-derived CDR1 and CDR2 are MNHEY and SMNVEV (reference sequence). CDR3 DNA sequence: TGTGCCAGCAGTTTCTTGGCAGCTAATGAAAAACTGTTTTTT. Encoded protein: CASSFLAANEKLFF. The full variable domain, rest sourced from reference TRBV27 and TRBJ1-4, is EAQVTQNPRYLITVTGKKLTVTCSQNMNHEYMSWYRQDPGLGLRQIYYSMNVEVTDKGDVPEGYKVSRKEKRNFPLILESPSPNQTSLYFCASSFLAANEKLFFGSGTQLSVL.

This clone was seen a single time. The chain employs TRBV7-3 and TRBJ2-1; D remains unclear. Between the trimmed V and J ends, which lost 5 bases and 0 bases, there was a span of 11 bases. The CDR3 has 15 amino acids. Per germline, CDR1 SGHTA and CDR2 FQGTGA. The CDR3 here is CASSGILSSYNEQFF. The CDR3 DNA reads TGTGCCAGCAGCGGAATCTTAAGCTCCTACAATGAGCAGTTCTTC.

The chain joins TRBV28 to TRBJ2-5; 9 nucleotides match TRBD2. Losses at the gene ends were 1 base for V and 3 bases for J; bases not matched to a gene: 12. The germline CDR1 and CDR2 sequences are MDHEN and SYDVKM. The CDR3 has 18 residues. Here the CDR3 reads CASSLLFGSLAGEETQYF. CDR3 sequence (DNA): TGTGCCAGCAGTTTATTGTTTGGGTCATTAGCGGGAGAAGAGACCCAGTACTTC. The whole variable domain, remainder taken from reference TRBV28 and TRBJ2-5, is DVKVTQSSRYLVKRTGEKVFLECVQDMDHENMFWYRQDPGLGLRLIYFSYDVKMKEKGDIPEGYSVSREKKERFSLILESASTNQTSMYLCASSLLFGSLAGEETQYFGPGTRLLVL.

V usage is TRBV27 and J usage is TRBJ2-3, with D hard to call. Trimming removed 6 bases at V and 5 bases at J, with 21 bases between. Germline CDR1 reads MNHEY; CDR2 reads SMNVEV (reference sequence). The CDR3 is 16 residues long. The CDR3 DNA sequence: TGTGCCAGCAGGCCGATGGTGAGCGCCCCTGGAGATACGCAGTATTTT. It yields the protein CASRPMVSAPGDTQYF.

As regards this clone: The same CDR3 is also encoded by other DNA sequences in this sample. J is TRBJ2-1 and V is TRBV6-5; 8 bases are shared with TRBD2. J was trimmed by 0 bases and V by 6 bases; bases with no gene match: 4. This CDR3 is 15 amino acids long. Germline values: CDR1 MNHEY, CDR2 SVGAGI. CDR3 coding DNA: TGTGCCAGCAGCTCAGGGACTAGCTCCTACAATGAGCAGTTCTTC. Amino acid sequence: CASSSGTSSYNEQFF.

This clone was detected a few times. The gene calls are TRBV30 and TRBJ2-7; D perhaps matches TRBD1 (5 bases). The V gene's germline CDR1 is GTSNPN and CDR2 SVGIG (reference sequence). This CDR3 has 12 amino acids. V lost 6 bases and J 2 bases, leaving 11 bases between the germline ends. For the CDR3, the DNA is TGTGCCTGTATGACAGAGACCTACGAGCAGTACTTC. It encodes CACMTETYEQYF.

The gene calls are TRBV18 and TRBJ2-7; D is possibly TRBD1 (6 bases). The CDR3 is 16 amino acids. Germline V gives CDR1 KGHSH, CDR2 LQKENI. The germline V and J ends were trimmed by 3 bases and 0 bases, with 15 bases remaining between them. This CDR3 reads CASSPSFGTSSYEQYF. CDR3 DNA: TGTGCCAGCTCACCGAGTTTTGGGACAAGCTCCTACGAGCAGTACTTC.

V and J are TRBV27 and TRBJ1-1, with D uncertain. Trimming left V 4 bases short and J 0 bases short, with 12 bases between. This CDR3 region has 15 residues. The germline V gene has CDR1 MNHEY and CDR2 SMNVEV (reference sequence). The chain's CDR3 is CASSYNPQVNTEAFF. In nucleotides, the CDR3 is TGTGCCAGCAGTTACAACCCCCAGGTGAACACTGAAGCTTTCTTT.

CDR3 loop: CASSEGPRYEQYF. The CDR3 nucleotides read TGTGCCAGCTCCGAGGGCCCTCGATACGAGCAGTACTTC. The gene calls are TRBV11-2 and TRBJ2-7; a possible D gene is TRBD2 (5 bases). V gave up 8 bases and J gave up 4 bases, with 15 bases separating them. Germline CDR1 reads SGHAT; CDR2 reads FQNNGV. The CDR3 has 13 residues.

This chain uses TRBV2 with TRBJ2-6; no clear D gene. The CDR3 has 13 amino acids. Germline values: CDR1 SNHLY, CDR2 FYNNEI. V was pared by 10 bases and J by 0 bases, with 7 bases between. The CDR3 sequence: CATQPSGANVLTF. DNA for the CDR3: TGTGCCACCCAACCCTCTGGGGCCAACGTCCTGACTTTC.

This chain connects TRBV19 to TRBJ1-2; D gene uncertain. V lost 5 bases and J 5 bases, leaving 15 bases between the germline ends. The CDR3 is 14 amino acids. Germline CDR1 is LNHDA and CDR2 is SQIVND (reference sequence). CDR3 protein: CASSPGRLGYGYTF. CDR3 bases: TGTGCCAGTAGTCCAGGACGGCTTGGGTATGGCTACACCTTC.

V is TRBV15 and J is TRBJ1-1, with TRBD1 matching over 7 bases. V lost 1 base and J lost 2; bases outside the gene matches: 7. Per germline, CDR1 LNHNV and CDR2 YYDKDF (reference sequence). The CDR3 spans 16 residues. This chain's CDR3 is CATSRAPGTDNTEAFF. Here the CDR3 DNA reads TGTGCCACCAGCAGAGCACCCGGGACAGACAACACTGAAGCTTTCTTT.